This T cell receptor (beta chain) derives from a study of blood T cell repertoires in COVID-19. Study-level background: Samples representing acute and convalescent COVID-19 were sourced from the United States, Italy and Spain. Sample material is recorded as cDNA or gDNA derived from T cells, B-cell-depleted T cells, or PBMCs.

In the original analysis: Counts of nucleated cells, estimated from reference gene primer amplification, were obtained. Profiling relied on immunoSEQ multiplex PCR, and the TCRdb table lists in-frame clones only, not all of them. Clone size and V and J calls were adopted from that table, with D and trimming inferred from the DNA. The repertoire has 75,000 to 100,000 clones, approximately 87% of them found once; the top ten carry around 10%. V was clipped by 5 bases and J by 2 bases; unmatched bases: 5. CDR1 is MNHEY, CDR2 SVGAGI, per germline. The CDR3 is made up of 15 amino acids. The chain carries TRBV6-5 and TRBJ2-3; TRBD2 matches at 9 bases. The source is a human donor in a cohort sampled during active COVID-19. Sequenced material: peripheral blood. Here the CDR3 DNA reads TGTGCCAGCAGTAGTTCTAGCGGGATCACAGATACGCAGTATTTT. Translating gives CASSSSSGITDTQYF.